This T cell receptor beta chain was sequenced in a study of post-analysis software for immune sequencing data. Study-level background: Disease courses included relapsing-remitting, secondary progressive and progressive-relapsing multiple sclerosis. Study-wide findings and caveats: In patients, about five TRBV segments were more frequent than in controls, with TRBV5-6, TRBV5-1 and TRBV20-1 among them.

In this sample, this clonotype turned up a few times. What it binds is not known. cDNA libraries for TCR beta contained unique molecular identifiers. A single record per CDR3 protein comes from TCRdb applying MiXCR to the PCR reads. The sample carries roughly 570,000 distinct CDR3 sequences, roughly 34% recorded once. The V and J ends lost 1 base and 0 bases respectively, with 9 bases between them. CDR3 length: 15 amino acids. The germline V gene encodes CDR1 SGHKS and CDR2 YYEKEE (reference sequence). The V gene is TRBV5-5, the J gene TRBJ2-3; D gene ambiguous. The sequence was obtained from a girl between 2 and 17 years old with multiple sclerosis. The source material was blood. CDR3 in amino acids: CASSLFRASTDTQYF. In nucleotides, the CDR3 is TGTGCCAGCAGCTTGTTCCGGGCTAGCACAGATACGCAGTATTTT.